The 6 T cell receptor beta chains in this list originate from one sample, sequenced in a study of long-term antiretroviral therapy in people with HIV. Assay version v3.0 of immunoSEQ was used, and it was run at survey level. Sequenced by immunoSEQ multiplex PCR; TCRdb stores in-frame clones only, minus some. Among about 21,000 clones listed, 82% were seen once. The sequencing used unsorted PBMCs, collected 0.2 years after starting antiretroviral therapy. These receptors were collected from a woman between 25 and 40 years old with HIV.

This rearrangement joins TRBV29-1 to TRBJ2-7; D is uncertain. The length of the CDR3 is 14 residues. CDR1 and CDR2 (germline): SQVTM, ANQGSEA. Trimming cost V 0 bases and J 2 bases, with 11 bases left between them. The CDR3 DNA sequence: TGCAGCGTTGAAGATCTGGGTAAGACCTACGAGCAGTACTTC. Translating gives CSVEDLGKTYEQYF.

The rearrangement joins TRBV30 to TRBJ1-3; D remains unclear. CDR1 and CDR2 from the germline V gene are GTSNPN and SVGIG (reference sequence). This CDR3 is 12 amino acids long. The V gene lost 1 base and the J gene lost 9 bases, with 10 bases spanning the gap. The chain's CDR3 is CAWSASKVTIYF. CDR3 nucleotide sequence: TGTGCCTGGAGTGCCTCCAAGGTCACCATATATTTT.

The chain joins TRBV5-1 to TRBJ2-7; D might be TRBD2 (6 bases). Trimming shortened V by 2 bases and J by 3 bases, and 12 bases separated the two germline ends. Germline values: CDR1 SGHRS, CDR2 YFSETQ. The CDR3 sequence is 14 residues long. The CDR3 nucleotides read TGCGCCAGCAGCTTCGGAGGGAAGATCTACGAGCAGTACGTC. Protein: CASSFGGKIYEQYV.

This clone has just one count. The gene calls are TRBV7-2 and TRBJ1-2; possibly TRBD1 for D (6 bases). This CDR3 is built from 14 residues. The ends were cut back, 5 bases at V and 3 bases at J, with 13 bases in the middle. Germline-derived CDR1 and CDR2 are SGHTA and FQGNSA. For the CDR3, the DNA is TGTGCCAGCAGCATACAGGGAAGCGACTATGGCTACACCTTC. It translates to CASSIQGSDYGYTF.

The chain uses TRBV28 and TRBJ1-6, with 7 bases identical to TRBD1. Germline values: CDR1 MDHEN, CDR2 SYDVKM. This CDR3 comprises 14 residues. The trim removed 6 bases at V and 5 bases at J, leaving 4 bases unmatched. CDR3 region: CASRQQGDNSPLHF. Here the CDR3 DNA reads TGTGCCAGCAGGCAGCAGGGGGATAATTCACCCCTCCACTTT. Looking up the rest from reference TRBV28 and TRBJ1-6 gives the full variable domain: DVKVTQSSRYLVKRTGEKVFLECVQDMDHENMFWYRQDPGLGLRLIYFSYDVKMKEKGDIPEGYSVSREKKERFSLILESASTNQTSMYLCASRQQGDNSPLHFGNGTRLTVT.

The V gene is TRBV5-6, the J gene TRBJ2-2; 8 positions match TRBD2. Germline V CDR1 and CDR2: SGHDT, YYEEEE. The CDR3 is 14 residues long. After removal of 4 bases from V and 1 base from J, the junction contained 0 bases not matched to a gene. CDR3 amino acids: CASSRGGNTGELFF. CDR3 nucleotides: TGTGCCAGCAGCCGGGGGGGGAACACCGGGGAGCTGTTTTTT. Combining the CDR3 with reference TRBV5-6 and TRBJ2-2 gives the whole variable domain DAGVTQSPTHLIKTRGQQVTLRCSPKSGHDTVSWYQQALGQGPQFIFQYYEEEERQRGNFPDRFSGHQFPNYSSELNVNALLLGDSALYLCASSRGGNTGELFFGEGSRLTVL.